The TCR beta chain described here comes from a study of blood T cell repertoires in COVID-19. Study overall: There were acute and convalescent COVID-19 samples, and they came from the United States, Italy and Spain. The analysed material was cDNA or gDNA that came from T cells, B-cell-depleted T cells, or PBMCs.

In this sample, this clone turned up once. In the source study's methods: Reference gene primer amplification yielded estimated nucleated cell counts. TCRdb keeps only in-frame clones here, not all; method: immunoSEQ multiplex PCR. V and J calls plus clone size are reproduced from that table; the DNA served to infer D and trimming. The sample holds fewer than 300,000 clones, around four fifths seen once. Trimming took 3 bases from V and 0 from J, leaving 6 bases between them. The CDR3 has 15 amino acids. Germline V gene sequence: CDR1 SGHVS, CDR2 FQNEAQ. The rearrangement links TRBV7-8 to TRBJ1-6; D uncertain. This clonotype was obtained from a woman in her 70s with active or convalescent COVID-19. Sequenced: peripheral blood. The CDR3 protein is CASSLEGSYNSPLHF. The DNA of the CDR3 is TGTGCCAGCAGCTTGGAGGGCTCCTATAATTCACCCCTCCACTTT.